These 27 T cell receptor beta chains were all obtained from the same sample, sequenced in a study of blood T cells in healthy people across ages. A second PCR, run for about 7 to 11 cycles, used a sample-barcoded 5' primer plus a J-beta primer mix. A single record per CDR3 protein comes from TCRdb applying MiXCR to the 5' RACE reads. Here the sample spans fewer than 1,200,000 distinct CDR3 sequences, less than 25% being singletons. The same sample was also studied in work on T cells of mothers and their children.

The sample consisted of blood. These receptors all come from a girl aged 2 to 9 in good health.

The genes are TRBV7-9 and TRBJ1-2; D is possibly TRBD1 (5 bases). Germline V lookup: CDR1 SEHNR, CDR2 FQNEAQ (reference sequence). The CDR3 is 12 amino acids. V was pared by 0 bases and J by 8 bases, with 7 bases between. Here the CDR3 reads CASSLAPGGYTF. CDR3 coding DNA: TGTGCCAGCAGCTTAGCGCCAGGGGGCTACACCTTC.

This clonotype came up a few times. The genes are TRBV15 and TRBJ2-7; no definite D call. With the DNA end fitting TRBJ2-1 better, the J assignment may be wrong. The V gene's germline CDR1 is LNHNV and CDR2 YYDKDF (reference sequence). The CDR3 is 13 amino acids. CDR3: CATSRDLSNEQFF. The CDR3 DNA is TGTGCCACCAGCAGAGATCTTTCGAATGAGCAGTTCTTC.

The V call is TRBV7-6, the J call TRBJ2-1; 14 bases align to TRBD2. With V trimmed by 3 bases and J by 10 bases, 8 bases remained unmatched. The CDR3 spans 16 residues. Germline V gene sequence: CDR1 SGHVS, CDR2 FNYEAQ. This chain's CDR3 is CASSFHQTSGGVEQFF. CDR3 DNA: TGTGCCAGCAGCTTTCACCAGACTAGCGGGGGGGTAGAGCAGTTCTTC.

This chain links TRBV6-1 with TRBJ1-3; no clear D. CDR3 size: 14 residues. The V end lost 3 bases, the J end lost 0 bases, and 6 bases lay between the germline ends. Per germline, CDR1 MNHNS and CDR2 SASEGT. In DNA, the CDR3 is TGTGCCAGCAGTGAGAAAAGCTCTGGAAACACCATATATTTT. As protein: CASSEKSSGNTIYF.

The chain uses TRBV12-3 or TRBV12-4 and TRBJ1-2; tentative D call: TRBD1 (5 bases). CDR3 length: 11 residues. Trimming stripped 5 bases from V and 7 bases from J, with 8 bases between. The CDR3 nucleotides read TGTGCCAGCAGTGGCAGGGTTGGCTACACCTTC. Translated, it gives CASSGRVGYTF.

This clonotype was detected many times. The chain carries TRBV6-6 and TRBJ1-1; D gene uncertain. The V end was cut by 6 bases, the J end by 6 bases, with 5 bases between. The CDR3 consists of 10 residues. CDR1 is MNHNY, CDR2 SVGAGI, per germline (reference sequence). The CDR3 spells CASRMAEAFF. The CDR3 coding sequence is TGTGCCAGCAGGATGGCTGAAGCTTTCTTT.

This clonotype was detected only a few times. J is TRBJ2-3 and V is TRBV24-1; 7 nucleotides line up with TRBD1. The V gene end was trimmed by 4 bases and the J gene end by 2 bases; junction bases not matched to a gene: 5. The CDR3 contains 15 residues. The germline CDR1 and CDR2 sequences are KGHDR and SFDVKD. CDR3 sequence reads: CATSDRDRYTDTQYF. Here the CDR3 DNA reads TGTGCCACCAGTGACCGGGACAGATACACAGATACGCAGTATTTT.

This clonotype was seen a handful of times. This chain joins TRBV20-1 and TRBJ2-1, with 11 bases identical to TRBD2. V gave up 1 base and J gave up 5 bases; unmatched junction bases: 4. Germline values: CDR1 DFQATT, CDR2 SNEGSKA (reference sequence). The CDR3 is made up of 15 amino acids. This CDR3 is CSARVLTSGDNEQFF. CDR3 nucleotide sequence: TGCAGTGCTAGAGTCCTGACTAGCGGGGACAATGAGCAGTTCTTC.

The chain joins TRBV5-1 to TRBJ2-3, with D possibly TRBD1 on 6 matching bases. V was trimmed by 6 bases and J by 0 bases, leaving 17 bases between them. In germline, CDR1 is SGHRS, CDR2 YFSETQ. The CDR3 covers 16 residues. CDR3 protein: CASNKITGTSTDTQYF. CDR3 coding DNA: TGCGCCAGCAACAAGATAACAGGGACAAGCACAGATACGCAGTATTTT.

The chain combines TRBV29-1 with TRBJ2-1, with 8 bases matching TRBD2. This CDR3 is 14 amino acids long. V trimming: 3 bases; J trimming: 0 bases; junction bases outside the gene matches: 1. Germline V gene lookup returns CDR1 SQVTM and CDR2 ANQGSEA. CDR3 nucleotides: TGCAGCGTTGAGACTAGCGTCTCCTACAATGAGCAGTTCTTC. Protein sequence: CSVETSVSYNEQFF.

The rearrangement uses TRBV7-2 and TRBJ2-4, with D perhaps TRBD1 (6 bases). With 10 bases removed from V and 7 bases from J, the gap between germline ends came to 20 bases. This CDR3 has 14 amino acids. Germline V gene lookup returns CDR1 SGHTA and CDR2 FQGNSA. The chain's CDR3 is CATRTVVSPNIQYF. The CDR3 DNA reads TGTGCCACACGGACAGTCGTCAGCCCCAACATTCAGTACTTC.

The chain recombines TRBV7-9 with TRBJ2-5; 9 positions agree with TRBD2. Germline CDR1 reads SEHNR; CDR2 reads FQNEAQ (reference sequence). V shed 1 base and J 0 bases; nucleotides not matched to a gene: 6. CDR3 length: 17 residues. CDR3 coding DNA: TGTGCCAGCAGCTTAGAGGTCCTAGCGGGGAACCAAGAGACCCAGTACTTC. It translates to CASSLEVLAGNQETQYF.

V and J are TRBV12-3 or TRBV12-4 and TRBJ1-1; D uncertain. Trimming cost V 4 bases and J 5 bases, with 11 bases left between them. There are 13 residues in the CDR3. The CDR3 reads CASSWSSGTEAFF. The CDR3 bases are TGTGCCAGCAGTTGGTCTTCGGGGACTGAAGCTTTCTTT.

This chain links TRBV12-3 or TRBV12-4 with TRBJ2-5; D not resolved. The CDR3 sequence is 16 residues long. Between the trimmed V and J ends, which lost 2 bases and 0 bases, there was a span of 13 bases. The CDR3 DNA sequence: TGTGCCAGCAGTTTATCCCCACTTTACTACCAAGAGACCCAGTACTTC. Translation gives CASSLSPLYYQETQYF.

The V call is TRBV12-3 or TRBV12-4, the J call TRBJ2-5; 7 bases line up with TRBD1. The CDR3 extends over 14 amino acids. J was trimmed by 1 base and V by 7 bases; bases with no gene match: 6. CDR3 sequence: CASTVDRFQETQYF. The DNA for the CDR3 is TGTGCCAGCACCGTGGACAGGTTCCAAGAGACCCAGTACTTC.

The chain has TRBV4-2 and TRBJ2-1; D might be TRBD2 (7 bases). The CDR3 totals 14 residues. Trimming cost V 4 bases and J 7 bases, with 14 bases left between them. The V gene's germline CDR1 is LGHNA and CDR2 YNFKEQ. The CDR3 loop reads CASSLGGLGNEQFF. CDR3 sequence (DNA): TGTGCCAGCAGCCTGGGGGGGCTAGGAAATGAGCAGTTCTTC.

At least ten counts were recorded for this clonotype. CDR3 coding DNA: TGTGCCAGCAGGGGACAGGGGAACACCGGGGAGCTGTTTTTT. It specifies CASRGQGNTGELFF. V and J are TRBV6-5 and TRBJ2-2; 9 bases match TRBD1. V was pared by 6 bases and J by 1 base, with 0 bases of the junction left unmatched. The CDR3 has 14 amino acids. Germline CDR1 is MNHEY and CDR2 is SVGAGI.

The chain joins TRBV4-2 to TRBJ2-7; 8 bases fit TRBD1. Germline CDR1 is LGHNA and CDR2 is YNFKEQ. The CDR3 covers 15 residues. Trimming at V came to 0 bases and at J to 3 bases, leaving 4 bases not matched to a gene. In DNA, the CDR3 is TGTGCCAGCAGCCAAGAGTCGGGGACAGGCTACGAGCAGTACTTC. Translation: CASSQESGTGYEQYF.

V and J are TRBV20-1 and TRBJ2-3, with 10 bases identical to TRBD2. Germline CDR1 reads DFQATT; CDR2 reads SNEGSKA (reference sequence). After removal of 1 base from V and 5 bases from J, the junction contained 6 bases not matched to a gene. The CDR3 length is 15 residues. In nucleotides, the CDR3 is TGCAGTGCTAGAGGAGCGGGAGGGCTAATAGATACGCAGTATTTT. Its protein product is CSARGAGGLIDTQYF.

A few counts support this clonotype. The chain recombines TRBV7-2 with TRBJ2-6, with TRBD1 identical over 11 bases. V was clipped by 2 bases and J by 2 bases; unmatched bases: 2. The CDR3 runs to 17 residues. Germline-derived CDR1 and CDR2 are SGHTA and FQGNSA. The CDR3, as DNA: TGTGCCAGCAGCTTAATGGGACAGGGGGCTGGGGCCAACGTCCTGACTTTC. Translation: CASSLMGQGAGANVLTF.

This clonotype was counted many times. Here the CDR3 DNA reads TGCAGCGTTGGTAGTTCCTATACAGGGTCTAAAGGGTACGAGCAGTACTTC. This translates into CSVGSSYTGSKGYEQYF. The V call is TRBV29-1, the J call TRBJ2-7, with D maybe TRBD1 (6 bases). Germline values: CDR1 SQVTM, CDR2 ANQGSEA. Between the trimmed V and J ends, which lost 4 bases and 4 bases, there was a span of 26 bases. This CDR3 region has 17 residues.

This clonotype was counted a few times. The V call is TRBV20-1, the J call TRBJ1-4, with TRBD1 identical over 7 bases. Germline V gene sequence: CDR1 DFQATT, CDR2 SNEGSKA (reference sequence). CDR3 length equals 15 residues. The trim removed 1 base at V and 8 bases at J, leaving 10 bases unmatched. Here the CDR3 reads CSARGGTASAEKLFF. The CDR3 nucleotides read TGCAGTGCTAGAGGCGGGACAGCATCTGCCGAAAAACTGTTTTTT.

This CDR3 reads CSVAGQPYEQYF. DNA of the CDR3: TGCAGCGTGGCGGGACAGCCCTACGAGCAGTACTTC. This chain joins TRBV29-1 and TRBJ2-7, with TRBD1 as a possible D gene (7 bases). Germline CDR1 and CDR2: SQVTM and ANQGSEA. This CDR3 comprises 12 residues. V gave up 6 bases and J gave up 2 bases, with 11 bases separating them.

The rearrangement joins TRBV24-1 to TRBJ2-3; D gene uncertain. Germline CDR1 is KGHDR and CDR2 is SFDVKD. The V end lost 9 bases, the J end lost 8 bases, and 14 bases lay between the germline ends. This CDR3 spans 12 amino acids. This CDR3 is CATGTDLITQYF. As DNA, the CDR3 is TGTGCCACCGGAACTGACTTAATTACGCAGTATTTT.

Only a few counts were recorded for this clonotype. The rearrangement uses TRBV7-3 and TRBJ2-3; D uncertain. V gave up 4 bases and J gave up 6 bases, with 11 bases separating them. This CDR3 has 13 residues. Germline CDR1 and CDR2: SGHTA and FQGTGA. CDR3 residues: CASSSIRQDTQYF. The DNA of the CDR3 is TGTGCCAGCAGCTCCATCCGCCAGGATACGCAGTATTTT.

Only a few counts were recorded for this clonotype. V gene TRBV4-1 combines with J gene TRBJ2-7; 8 bases map to TRBD1. With V trimmed by 4 bases and J by 4 bases, 12 bases remained unmatched. The CDR3 totals 16 residues. CDR1 is MGHRA and CDR2 is YSYEKL in the germline V gene. CDR3 protein: CASSPTGALASYEQYF. CDR3 in DNA: TGCGCCAGCAGCCCGACAGGGGCTCTGGCCTCTTACGAGCAGTACTTC.

In this sample, this clonotype turned up a few times. V usage is TRBV29-1 and J usage is TRBJ2-3; D remains ambiguous. Per the germline V gene, CDR1 is SQVTM and CDR2 is ANQGSEA. The V end lost 2 bases, the J end lost 5 bases, and 5 bases lay between the germline ends. The CDR3 contains 11 residues. The CDR3 DNA reads TGCAGCGTTGAAAAAGGAGATACGCAGTATTTT. It yields the protein CSVEKGDTQYF.